The entry below gives a single T cell receptor beta chain sequence along with its context. The source of the sample is a study of T cell changes during pregnancy in multiple sclerosis. V lost 3 bases to trimming and J lost 4 bases; unmatched junction nucleotides: 16. CDR1 is SGHTS and CDR2 is YDEGEE in the germline V gene. The CDR3 runs 17 residues. Assay: immunoSEQ multiplex PCR; the TCRdb copy retains only in-frame clones and omits some. This sample has fewer than 45,000 clones; 80% to 95% occur once, and the top ten carry roughly 0.7%. The sequencing used CD4+ T cells from peripheral blood mononuclear cells, collected in the first trimester of pregnancy. The chain recombines TRBV5-8 with TRBJ2-7; 7 bases are shared with TRBD2. The sequence derives from a female donor with multiple sclerosis, enrolled in a pregnancy study. For the CDR3, the DNA is TGTGCCAGCAGCTATGAGCGGGTATTAGCGGGTATTTACGAGCAGTACTTC. This gives the protein CASSYERVLAGIYEQYF.